This T cell receptor (beta chain) is drawn from a study of early T cells in non-severe SARS-CoV-2 infection. For the study at large: Chains were unpaired, as sequencing was done on bulk RNA from unsorted whole blood.

CDR3 length: 18 residues. The V and J ends lost 6 bases and 8 bases respectively, with 32 bases between them. Germline CDR1 is SQVTM and CDR2 is ANQGSEA. Study-wide results and limits: Using VDJdb, the matching emphasized anti-spike CD8 responses while missing private and CD4 specificities.

The library protocol tagged individual cDNA molecules with unique molecular identifiers. TCRdb reprocessed the 5' RACE reads via MiXCR and lists one record per CDR3 protein. The repertoire holds around 72,000 distinct CDR3 sequences, with over 9.5% as singletons. In regard to this clonotype: What it recognizes is unknown.

The sample in question was whole blood, obtained at baseline. The chain links TRBV29-1 to TRBJ2-1; no clear D. This clonotype originated in an adult who was a healthcare worker with PCR-confirmed SARS-CoV-2 infection or an uninfected control (not recorded which). The CDR3 DNA follows: TGCAGCGTCGTTCGAGGAATCGCGAATCCCTTAGTTGGGGATGAGCAGTTCTTC. This sequence encodes CSVVRGIANPLVGDEQFF.